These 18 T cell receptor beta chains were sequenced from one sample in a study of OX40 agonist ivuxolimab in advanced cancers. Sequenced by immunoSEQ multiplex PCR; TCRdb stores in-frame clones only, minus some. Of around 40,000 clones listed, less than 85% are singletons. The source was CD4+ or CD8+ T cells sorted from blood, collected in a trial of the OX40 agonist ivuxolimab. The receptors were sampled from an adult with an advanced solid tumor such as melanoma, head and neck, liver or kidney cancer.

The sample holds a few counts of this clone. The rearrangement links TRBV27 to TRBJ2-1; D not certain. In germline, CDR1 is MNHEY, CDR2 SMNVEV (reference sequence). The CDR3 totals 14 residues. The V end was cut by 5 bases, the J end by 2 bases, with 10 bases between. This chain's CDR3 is CASSLPPTYNEQFF. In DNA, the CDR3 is TGTGCCAGCAGTCTCCCTCCGACCTACAATGAGCAGTTCTTC.

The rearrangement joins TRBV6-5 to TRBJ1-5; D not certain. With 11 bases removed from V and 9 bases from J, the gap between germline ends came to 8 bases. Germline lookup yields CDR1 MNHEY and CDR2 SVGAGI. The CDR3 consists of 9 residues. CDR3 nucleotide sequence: TGTGCCCTAAAGGGGCCCCAGCATTTT. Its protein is CALKGPQHF.

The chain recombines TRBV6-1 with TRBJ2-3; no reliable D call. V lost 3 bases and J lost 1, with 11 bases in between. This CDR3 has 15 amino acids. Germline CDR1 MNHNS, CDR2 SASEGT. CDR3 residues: CASSDPGLGTDTQYF. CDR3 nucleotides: TGTGCCAGCAGTGACCCGGGCCTGGGCACAGATACGCAGTATTTT.

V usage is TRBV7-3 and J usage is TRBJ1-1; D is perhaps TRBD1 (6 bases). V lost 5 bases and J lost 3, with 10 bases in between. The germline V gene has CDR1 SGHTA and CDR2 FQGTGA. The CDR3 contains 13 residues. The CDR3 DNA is TGTGCCAGCAGCCCTCACAGGGACACTGAAGCTTTCTTT. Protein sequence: CASSPHRDTEAFF.

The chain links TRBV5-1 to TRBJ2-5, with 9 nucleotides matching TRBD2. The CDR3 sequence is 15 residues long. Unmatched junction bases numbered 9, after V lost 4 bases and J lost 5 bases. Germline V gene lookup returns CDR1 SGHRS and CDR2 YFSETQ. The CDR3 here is CASSPLAGTRETQYF. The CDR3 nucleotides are TGCGCCAGCAGCCCCCTAGCGGGGACGCGGGAGACCCAGTACTTC.

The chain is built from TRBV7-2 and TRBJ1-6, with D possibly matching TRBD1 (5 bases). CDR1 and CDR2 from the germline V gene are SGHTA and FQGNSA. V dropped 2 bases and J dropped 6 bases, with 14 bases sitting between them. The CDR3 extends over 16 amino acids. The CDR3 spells CASSLRQGGSNSPLHF. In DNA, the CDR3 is TGTGCCAGCAGCTTAAGGCAGGGCGGTAGTAATTCACCCCTCCACTTT.

The chain's CDR3 is CASSKLPQGVSPLHF. The CDR3 DNA reads TGTGCCAGCAGTAAACTGCCACAGGGAGTTTCACCCCTCCACTTT. This chain links TRBV6-5 with TRBJ1-6; a weak D match, TRBD1 (6 bases). V was cut by 5 bases and J by 9 bases, with 17 bases left in between. The germline V gene has CDR1 MNHEY and CDR2 SVGAGI. There are 15 residues in the CDR3.

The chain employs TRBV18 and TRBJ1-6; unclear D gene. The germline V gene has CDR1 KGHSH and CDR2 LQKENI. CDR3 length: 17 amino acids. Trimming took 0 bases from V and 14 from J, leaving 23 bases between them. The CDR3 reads CASSPPVRHGPSFTLHF. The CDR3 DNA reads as TGTGCCAGCTCACCACCCGTCCGTCACGGTCCCTCATTCACCCTCCACTTT.

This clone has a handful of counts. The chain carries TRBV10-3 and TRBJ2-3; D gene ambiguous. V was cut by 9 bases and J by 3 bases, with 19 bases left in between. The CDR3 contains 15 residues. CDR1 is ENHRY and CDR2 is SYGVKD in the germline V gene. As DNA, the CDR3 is TGTGCCATACAGAAGGCGGATGGGGTTACAGATACGCAGTATTTT. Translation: CAIQKADGVTDTQYF.

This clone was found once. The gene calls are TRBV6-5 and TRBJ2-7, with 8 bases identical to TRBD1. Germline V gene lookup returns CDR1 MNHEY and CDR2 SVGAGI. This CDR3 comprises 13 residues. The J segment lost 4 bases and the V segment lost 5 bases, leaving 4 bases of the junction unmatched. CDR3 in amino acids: CASSPDRGYEQYF. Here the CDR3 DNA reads TGTGCCAGCAGTCCCGACAGGGGTTACGAGCAGTACTTC.

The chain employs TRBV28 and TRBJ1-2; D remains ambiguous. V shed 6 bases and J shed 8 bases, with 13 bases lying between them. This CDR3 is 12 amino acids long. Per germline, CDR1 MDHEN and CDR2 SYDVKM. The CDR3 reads CASSPPRFGYTF. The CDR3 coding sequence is TGTGCCAGCAGCCCACCACGGTTCGGCTACACCTTC.

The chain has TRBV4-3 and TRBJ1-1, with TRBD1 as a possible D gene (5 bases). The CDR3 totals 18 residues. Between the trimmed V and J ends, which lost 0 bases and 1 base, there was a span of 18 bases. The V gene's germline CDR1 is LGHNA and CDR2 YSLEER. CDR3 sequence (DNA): TGCGCCAGCAGCCAAGATGGACCCGGGACCATACGGAACACTGAAGCTTTCTTT. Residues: CASSQDGPGTIRNTEAFF.

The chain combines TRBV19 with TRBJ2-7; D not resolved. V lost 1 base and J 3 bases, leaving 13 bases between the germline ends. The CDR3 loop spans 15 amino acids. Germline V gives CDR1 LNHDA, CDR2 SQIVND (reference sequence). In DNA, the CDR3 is TGTGCCAGTAGTATAGGGTCCGGTGGGTTCTACGAGCAGTACTTC. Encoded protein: CASSIGSGGFYEQYF.

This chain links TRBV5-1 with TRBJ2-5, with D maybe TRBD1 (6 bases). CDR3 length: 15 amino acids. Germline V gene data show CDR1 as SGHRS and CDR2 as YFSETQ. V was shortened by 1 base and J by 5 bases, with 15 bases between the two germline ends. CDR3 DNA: TGCGCCAGCAGCTTGTTGGGACAAGAGGGGGAGACCCAGTACTTC. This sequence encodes CASSLLGQEGETQYF.

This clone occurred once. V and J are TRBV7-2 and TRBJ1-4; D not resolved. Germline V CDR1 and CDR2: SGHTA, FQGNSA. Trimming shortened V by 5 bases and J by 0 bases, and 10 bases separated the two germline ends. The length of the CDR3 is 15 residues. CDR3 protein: CASSRRLTTNEKLFF. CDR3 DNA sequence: TGTGCCAGCAGCCGACGCCTTACAACTAATGAAAAACTGTTTTTT.

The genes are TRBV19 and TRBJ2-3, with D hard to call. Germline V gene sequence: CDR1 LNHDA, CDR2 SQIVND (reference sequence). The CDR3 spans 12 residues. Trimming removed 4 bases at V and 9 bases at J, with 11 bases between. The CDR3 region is CASSTPSGTQYF. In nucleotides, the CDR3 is TGTGCCAGTAGTACACCCTCCGGGACGCAGTATTTT.

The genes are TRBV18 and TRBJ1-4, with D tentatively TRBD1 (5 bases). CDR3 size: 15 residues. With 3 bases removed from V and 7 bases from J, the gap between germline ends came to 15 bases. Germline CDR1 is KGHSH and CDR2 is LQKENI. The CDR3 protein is CASSPPLPTGEKLFF. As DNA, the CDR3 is TGTGCCAGCTCACCTCCACTCCCTACAGGTGAAAAACTGTTTTTT.

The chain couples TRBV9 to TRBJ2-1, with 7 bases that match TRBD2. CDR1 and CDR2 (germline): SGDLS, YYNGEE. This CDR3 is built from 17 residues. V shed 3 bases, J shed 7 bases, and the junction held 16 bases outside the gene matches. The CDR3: CASSARLAFTSLNEQFF. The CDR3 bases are TGTGCCAGCAGCGCCCGACTAGCCTTCACTAGTTTGAATGAGCAGTTCTTC.